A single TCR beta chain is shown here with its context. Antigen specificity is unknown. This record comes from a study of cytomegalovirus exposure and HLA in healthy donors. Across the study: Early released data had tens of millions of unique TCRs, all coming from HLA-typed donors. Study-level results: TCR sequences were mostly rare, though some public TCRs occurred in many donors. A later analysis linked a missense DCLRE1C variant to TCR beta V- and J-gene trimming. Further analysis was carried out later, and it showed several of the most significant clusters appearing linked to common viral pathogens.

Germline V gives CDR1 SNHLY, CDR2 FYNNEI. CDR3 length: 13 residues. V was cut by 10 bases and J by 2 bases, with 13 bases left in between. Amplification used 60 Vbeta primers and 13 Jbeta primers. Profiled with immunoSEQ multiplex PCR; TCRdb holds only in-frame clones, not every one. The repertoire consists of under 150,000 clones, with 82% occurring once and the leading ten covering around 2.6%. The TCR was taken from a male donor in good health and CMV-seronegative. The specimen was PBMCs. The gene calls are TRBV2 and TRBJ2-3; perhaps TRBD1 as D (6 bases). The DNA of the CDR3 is TGTGCCACCCTGGGGGCCCCCACAGATACGCAGTATTTT. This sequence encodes CATLGAPTDTQYF.